The T cell receptor (beta chain) under discussion was sequenced for a study of T cells after somatic rescue of genetic block. This clone was counted ten times or more. This CDR3 has 13 residues. V shed 5 bases and J shed 7 bases, with 15 bases lying between them. Germline V gene sequence: CDR1 MNHNS, CDR2 SASEGT. Produced via immunoSEQ multiplex PCR; TCRdb's table is partial and in-frame only. Among 110,000 or so clones, about 89% were seen once, and the ten largest hold about 1.5%. The sequence came from a woman aged 18 to 35. The rearrangement joins TRBV6-1 to TRBJ2-7; D perhaps matches TRBD1 (6 bases). The sample comprised peripheral blood mononuclear cells (PBMCs). This CDR3 reads CASSITGFGEQYF. DNA for the CDR3: TGTGCCAGCAGTATCACAGGGTTTGGAGAGCAGTACTTC.